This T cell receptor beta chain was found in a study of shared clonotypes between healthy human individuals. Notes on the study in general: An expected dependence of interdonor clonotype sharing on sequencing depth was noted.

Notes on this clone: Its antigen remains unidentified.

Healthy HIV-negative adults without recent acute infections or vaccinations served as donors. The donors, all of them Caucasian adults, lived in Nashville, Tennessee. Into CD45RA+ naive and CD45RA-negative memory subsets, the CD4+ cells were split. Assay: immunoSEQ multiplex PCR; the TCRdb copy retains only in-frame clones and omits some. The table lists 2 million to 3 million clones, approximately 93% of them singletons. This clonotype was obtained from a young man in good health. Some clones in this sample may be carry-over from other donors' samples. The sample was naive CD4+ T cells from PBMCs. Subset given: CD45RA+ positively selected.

For the CDR3, the DNA is TGTGCCAGCTCATCGGACAGGGGGCAGGGCTACACCTTC. This codes for CASSSDRGQGYTF. This chain links TRBV18 with TRBJ1-2; 11 nucleotides match TRBD1. Germline CDR1 KGHSH, CDR2 LQKENI. CDR3 length: 13 residues. The ends lost 5 bases at V and 8 bases at J; junction bases unmatched: 4.